The sequence of this T cell receptor beta chain was determined in a study of cytomegalovirus exposure and HLA in healthy donors. General study findings and limits: With later analysis, a missense DCLRE1C variant became linked to TCR beta V- and J-gene trimming. Later analysis placed DRB1 highest and HLA-C lowest in TCR association rates, which differed by HLA locus. When a later analysis was performed, an Asian-associated ancestry cluster reportedly had fewer N-insertions than the approximately 690-donor mean. Overall, some 160 TCR beta chains were annotated as cytomegalovirus-associated.

PCR was performed using 60 Vbeta and 13 Jbeta primers. The data were produced by immunoSEQ multiplex PCR, yet TCRdb's version contains in-frame clones alone and is incomplete. The table records about 200,000 clones, around 74% of them present only once. This CDR3 contains 13 residues. V shed 7 bases and J shed 6 bases, with 15 bases lying between them. Germline-derived CDR1 and CDR2 are MNHEY and SMNVEV (reference sequence). Comment on this clone: Its antigen is not known.

The receptor was isolated from a girl aged 10 to 17 in good health and CMV-seropositive. Sequenced: PBMCs. V gene TRBV27 combines with J gene TRBJ1-2; tentatively, D is TRBD1 (5 bases). The CDR3 coding sequence is TGTGCCAGCACCGACGGGGGGGGTGATGGCTACACCTTC. Amino acid sequence: CASTDGGGDGYTF.